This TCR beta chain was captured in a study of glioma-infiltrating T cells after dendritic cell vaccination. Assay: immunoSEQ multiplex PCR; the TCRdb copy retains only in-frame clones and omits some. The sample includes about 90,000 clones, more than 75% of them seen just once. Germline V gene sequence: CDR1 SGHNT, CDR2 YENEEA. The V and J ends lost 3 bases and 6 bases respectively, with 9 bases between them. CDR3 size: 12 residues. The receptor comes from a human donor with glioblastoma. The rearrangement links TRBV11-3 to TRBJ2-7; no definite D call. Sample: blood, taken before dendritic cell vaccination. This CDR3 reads CASSFGVFEQYF. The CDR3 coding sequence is TGTGCCAGCAGCTTCGGAGTTTTCGAGCAGTACTTC.